These T cell receptor beta chains were read from a single sample in a study of Graves' ophthalmopathy and Graves' hyperthyroidism. TCRdb re-derived calls from the multiplex PCR reads in MiXCR, one entry per CDR3 protein. Of about 400,000 distinct CDR3 sequences in the sample, 15% to 20% are singletons; the top ten hold 1.6%. What was sequenced was peripheral blood. The receptors come from a young woman with Graves' ophthalmopathy. Both conserved end residues are part of each CDR3. A D gene is named only where the DNA matches it firmly. Rows may omit the clone size; those that give it use once, few, many or a size class.

abundance	j_gene	v_gene	d_gene	CDR3aa	CDR3nt
NA	TRBJ1-3	TRBV6-1	TRBD1	CASRDRGSYGNTIYF	TGTGCCAGCAGAGACAGGGGTTCGTATGGAAACACCATATATTTT
many	TRBJ1-5	TRBV2	NA	CASRRGNEYQPQHF	TGTGCCAGCAGGAGGGGCAATGAATATCAGCCCCAGCATTTT
many	TRBJ2-7	TRBV2	TRBD1	CASRPGQGVHEQYF	TGTGCCAGCAGGCCTGGACAGGGTGTCCACGAGCAGTACTTC
many	TRBJ2-7	TRBV7-2	NA	CASSLITGSEQYF	TGTGCCAGCAGCTTAATCACCGGGAGTGAGCAGTACTTC
many	TRBJ2-6	TRBV6-1	NA	CASSAVGGANVLTF	TGTGCCAGCAGTGCGGTAGGTGGGGCCAACGTCCTGACTTTC
NA	TRBJ1-1	TRBV10-3	NA	CAISESMNTEAFF	TGTGCCATCAGTGAGTCGATGAACACTGAAGCTTTCTTT
many	TRBJ2-5	TRBV2	TRBD2	CAALAGGYQETQYF	TGTGCCGCCCTAGCGGGAGGATACCAAGAGACCCAGTACTTC
few	TRBJ2-7	TRBV4-3	TRBD2	CASSQVLSGRYNEQHF	TGCGCCAGCAGCCAAGTCTTGAGCGGGAGGTATAACGAGCAGCACTTC
NA	TRBJ1-1	TRBV3-1	NA	CASSQEGFGQTEAFF	TGTGCCAGCAGCCAAGAAGGTTTTGGGCAGACTGAAGCTTTCTTT
many	TRBJ2-4	TRBV20-1	NA	CSAREGGRGNIQYF	TGCAGTGCTAGAGAGGGGGGAAGAGGAAACATTCAGTACTTC
many	TRBJ1-1	TRBV7-2	TRBD1	CASSTQEGALGAFF	TGTGCCAGCAGCACCCAGGAGGGGGCCCTGGGAGCTTTCTTT
NA	TRBJ2-5	TRBV7-3	TRBD2	CASSLAGVQETQYF	TGTGCCAGCAGCCTAGCGGGAGTGCAAGAGACCCAGTACTTC
many	TRBJ2-7	TRBV2	NA	CASNGQSSYEQYF	TGTGCCAGCAATGGGCAGAGCTCCTACGAGCAGTACTTC
many	TRBJ2-7	TRBV29-1	NA	CSVALGSSNEQYF	TGCAGCGTGGCCCTGGGCAGCTCGAACGAGCAGTACTTC
many	TRBJ2-5	TRBV28	NA	CASSLGGLETQYF	TGTGCCAGCAGTTTAGGGGGGCTGGAGACCCAGTACTTC
many	TRBJ2-7	TRBV30	NA	CAWSSIGEQYF	TGTGCCTGGAGCTCTATTGGCGAGCAGTACTTC
NA	TRBJ2-7	TRBV7-2	TRBD1	CASRGDRGDEQYF	TGTGCCAGCAGGGGGGACAGAGGGGACGAGCAGTACTTC
many	TRBJ1-2	TRBV29-1	TRBD1	CSVRTGDYGYTF	TGCAGCGTTCGGACAGGGGACTATGGCTACACCTTC
many	TRBJ1-5	TRBV19	NA	CASSGGLIGNQPQHF	TGTGCCAGTAGTGGGGGTCTTATTGGCAATCAGCCCCAGCATTTT
few	TRBJ1-5	TRBV11-1	NA	CASSAGGCSSTDGNQPQHF	TGTGCCAGCAGCGCGGGGGGTTGTTCCTCCACCGATGGCAATCAGCCCCAGCATTTT
few	TRBJ1-1	TRBV28	NA	CASRTPLQGEAFF	TGTGCCAGCAGGACCCCACTTCAGGGTGAAGCTTTCTTT
few	TRBJ2-2	TRBV11-1	NA	CASSLRQSTNTGELFF	TGTGCCAGCAGCTTACGACAGTCTACGAACACCGGGGAGCTGTTTTTT
many	TRBJ2-2	TRBV9	NA	CASSVAFTGELFF	TGTGCCAGCAGCGTTGCTTTCACCGGGGAGCTGTTTTTT
many	TRBJ1-1	TRBV7-9	NA	CASRAGRGEVENTEAFF	TGTGCCAGCAGGGCTGGGCGGGGGGAAGTGGAGAACACTGAAGCTTTCTTT
many	TRBJ1-5	TRBV12-3/TRBV12-4	NA	CASSFGFRPQHF	TGTGCCAGCAGTTTCGGCTTCCGGCCCCAGCATTTT
few	TRBJ2-7	TRBV20-1	NA	CSARWDPAYEQYF	TGCAGTGCTAGATGGGACCCAGCCTACGAGCAGTACTTC
NA	TRBJ2-2	TRBV20-1	NA	CSATENTGELFF	TGCAGTGCCACAGAGAACACCGGGGAGCTGTTTTTT
many	TRBJ1-1	TRBV5-1	NA	CASSFTRPGVTEAFF	TGCGCCAGCAGCTTTACGAGGCCGGGGGTGACTGAAGCTTTCTTT
many	TRBJ2-7	TRBV7-9	NA	CASSLARGQGGEQYF	TGTGCCAGCAGCTTAGCGCGGGGGCAGGGCGGTGAGCAGTACTTC
many	TRBJ2-7	TRBV9	NA	CASSVNPGTPRDEQYF	TGTGCCAGCAGCGTAAATCCCGGGACTCCCAGAGACGAGCAGTACTTC
few	TRBJ2-7	TRBV12-3/TRBV12-4	NA	CASSLGAVSSYEQYF	TGTGCCAGCAGTTTAGGGGCGGTCAGCTCCTACGAGCAGTACTTC
many	TRBJ2-5	TRBV9	NA	CASSVGGIHQETQYF	TGTGCCAGCAGCGTTGGAGGAATTCATCAAGAGACCCAGTACTTC
NA	TRBJ2-7	TRBV24-1	TRBD2	CATLAAGTSYEQYF	TGTGCCACCCTGGCAGCGGGGACCTCCTACGAGCAGTACTTC
many	TRBJ2-4	TRBV5-1	NA	CASSPAPQGLAKNIQYF	TGCGCCAGCAGCCCCGCACCACAGGGATTAGCCAAAAACATTCAGTACTTC
many	TRBJ1-1	TRBV19	NA	CASSIVGRHKRGTEAFF	TGTGCCAGTAGTATAGTGGGTCGACATAAACGGGGCACTGAAGCTTTCTTT
many	TRBJ2-7	TRBV11-2	TRBD2	CASSYVAGGPSYEQYF	TGTGCCAGCAGCTACGTAGCGGGGGGCCCCTCCTACGAGCAGTACTTC